Sequencing of this TCR beta chain was carried out in a study of T-cell reconstitution after alpha-beta-depleted transplantation in children. General study findings and limits: Surviving recipient T cells and intrathymic progenitors accounted for some patients' high TCRbeta diversity at day 60. Among T cells one year after transplant, newly produced cells accounted for most counts and diversity. Where alpha-beta T cells came from about two months after transplant was reportedly several hundred expanded graft clones.

Looked up from germline, CDR1 is SGHTA and CDR2 is FQGTGA. This CDR3 has 14 amino acids. Trimming removed 0 bases at V and 1 base at J, with 6 bases between. Library preparation (for TCRbeta) was performed with unique molecular identifiers. TCRdb passed the PCR reads through MiXCR, listing each CDR3 protein once. The data hold under 250,000 distinct CDR3 sequences, with approximately 15% observed a single time. This clonotype occurred a few times. Antigen specificity is unknown. This receptor was obtained from a male patient aged 2 to 9 who had a stem cell transplant for acute lymphoblastic leukemia, so the T cells may come from the graft donor. Sequencing was performed on PBMCs, mostly from graft donor cells, taken 360 days after TCRalphabeta/CD19-depleted stem cell transplant. The rearrangement joins TRBV7-3 to TRBJ1-1; D is ambiguous. For the CDR3, the DNA is TGTGCCAGCAGCTTAACCAGCGCGAACACTGAAGCTTTCTTT. Its translation is CASSLTSANTEAFF. The whole variable domain, remainder taken from reference TRBV7-3 and TRBJ1-1, is GAGVSQTPSNKVTEKGKYVELRCDPISGHTALYWYRQSLGQGPEFLIYFQGTGAADDSGLPNDRFFAVRPEGSVSTLKIQRTERGDSAVYLCASSLTSANTEAFFGQGTRLTVV.